Following are 5 T cell receptor beta chains from one sample sequenced in a study of Graves' ophthalmopathy and Graves' hyperthyroidism. From RNA, the CDR3 regions of TCR beta chains were amplified and sequenced. HTBI-primed first-round RT-PCR preceded second-round multiplex PCR. TCRdb re-analysed the multiplex PCR reads in MiXCR, keeping a single row per CDR3 protein. Of approximately 500,000 distinct CDR3 sequences detected, approximately 15% appear once; the ten largest clones hold around 9.8%. Input material: blood. The receptor set was obtained from a woman younger than 45 with Graves' ophthalmopathy.

The table lists this clonotype with many counts. The CDR3 loop is CASTPTGGNGYTF. Here the CDR3 DNA reads TGTGCCAGCACCCCGACAGGGGGCAACGGCTACACCTTC. The V gene is TRBV12-3 or TRBV12-4, the J gene TRBJ1-2; 10 bases fit TRBD1. Trimming at V came to 7 bases and at J to 8 bases, leaving 7 bases not matched to a gene. The CDR3 loop spans 13 amino acids.

This clonotype was picked up many times. V is TRBV27 and J is TRBJ2-2; 7 bases align to TRBD1. Germline CDR1 MNHEY, CDR2 SMNVEV (reference sequence). Trimming cost V 5 bases and J 8 bases; bases outside gene matches: 8. The CDR3 extends over 14 amino acids. The CDR3 region is CASSVQGRRGELFF. The CDR3 DNA sequence: TGTGCCAGCAGTGTACAGGGGCGTCGTGGGGAGCTGTTTTTT.

This clonotype was seen many times. The rearrangement joins TRBV5-6 to TRBJ2-5; no clear D. Germline assignment: CDR1 SGHDT and CDR2 YYEEEE. The CDR3 loop spans 13 amino acids. Trimming took off 3 bases at V and 2 bases at J, with 8 bases between the two ends. The CDR3 loop is CASSSGIQETQYF. The CDR3 region has the DNA TGTGCCAGCAGCTCTGGGATTCAAGAGACCCAGTACTTC.

The table lists this clonotype with many counts. The chain links TRBV30 to TRBJ2-5; D remains unclear. V lost 6 bases to trimming and J lost 2 bases, with 16 bases between them. The CDR3 spans 14 residues. The germline V gene has CDR1 GTSNPN and CDR2 SVGIG (reference sequence). The DNA of the CDR3 is TGTGCCTGTCATGTCAAGGAAAGACAAGAGACCCAGTACTTC. The encoded protein is CACHVKERQETQYF.

This clonotype occurred a few times. This may be a read error, as it is one base from a much larger clone. V is TRBV2 and J is TRBJ1-6; D gene uncertain. The CDR3 has 16 residues. CDR1 and CDR2 from the germline V gene are SNHLY and FYNNEI. CDR3 residues: CASSEEGRNINSHLHF. CDR3 nucleotide sequence: TGTGCCAGCAGTGAGGAGGGAAGGAATATTAATTCACACCTCCACTTT.